What follows describes a single TCR beta chain. Its target is not known. An end of the junction does not agree with germline; a read error may underlie this. The CDR3 covers 15 residues. Germline CDR1 is SGHAT and CDR2 is FQNNGV. The data originate from a study of T cells after yellow fever vaccination. They built TCR cDNA with 5'RACE template switching, a step that put in a universal primer site and UMIs. TCRdb redid the calling of the 5' RACE reads with MiXCR, one entry per CDR3 protein. The sample includes approximately 300,000 distinct CDR3 sequences, 6.8% of them seen just once. Notes on the study in general: Contaminating bulk clonotypes could be abundant in FACS-sorted repertoires. The appearance of a small share of clonotypes in both CD4 and CD8 compartments was observed.

The TCR was taken from a man aged 18 to 30 who received the YFV17D yellow fever vaccine. The chain recombines TRBV11-2 with TRBJ1-1; 11 bases align to TRBD1. The source material was PBMCs, sampled approximately 40 days after the first yellow fever vaccination. The CDR3 coding sequence is TGTGCCAGCAGCTTACCCCCTTTGATTGGGACAGGGGGATACTTT. It codes for CASSLPPLIGTGGYF.